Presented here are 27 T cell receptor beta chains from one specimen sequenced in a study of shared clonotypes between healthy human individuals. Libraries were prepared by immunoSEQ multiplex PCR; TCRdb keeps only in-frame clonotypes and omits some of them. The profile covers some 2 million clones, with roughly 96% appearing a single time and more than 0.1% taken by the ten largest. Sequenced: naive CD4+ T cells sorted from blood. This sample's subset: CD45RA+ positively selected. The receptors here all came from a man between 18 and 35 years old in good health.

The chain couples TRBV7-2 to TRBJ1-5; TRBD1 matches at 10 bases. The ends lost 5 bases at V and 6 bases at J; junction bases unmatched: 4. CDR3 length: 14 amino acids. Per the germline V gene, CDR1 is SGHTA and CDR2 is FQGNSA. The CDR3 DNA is TGTGCCAGCAGCGTAGACAGGGGGCCTCAGCCCCAGCATTTT. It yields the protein CASSVDRGPQPQHF.

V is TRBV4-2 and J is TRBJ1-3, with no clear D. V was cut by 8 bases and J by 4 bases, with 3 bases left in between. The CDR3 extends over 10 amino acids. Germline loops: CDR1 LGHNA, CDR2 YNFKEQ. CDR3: CASVGNTIYF. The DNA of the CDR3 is TGTGCCAGCGTAGGAAACACCATATATTTT.

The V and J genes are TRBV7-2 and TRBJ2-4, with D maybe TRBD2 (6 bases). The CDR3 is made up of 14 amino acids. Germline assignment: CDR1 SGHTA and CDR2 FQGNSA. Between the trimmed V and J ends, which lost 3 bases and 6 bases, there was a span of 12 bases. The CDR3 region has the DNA TGTGCCAGCAGCTTCTCGGCTAGCGTAAACATTCAGTACTTC. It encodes CASSFSASVNIQYF.

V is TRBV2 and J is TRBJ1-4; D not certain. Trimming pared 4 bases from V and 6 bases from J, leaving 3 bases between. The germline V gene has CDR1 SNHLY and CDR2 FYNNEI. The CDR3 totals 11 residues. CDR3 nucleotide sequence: TGTGCCAGCAGTGGGTATGAAAAACTGTTTTTT. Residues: CASSGYEKLFF.

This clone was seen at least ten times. The CDR3 is CASSQGQQTGELFF. The CDR3, as DNA: TGCGCCAGCAGCCAGGGACAGCAAACCGGGGAGCTGTTTTTT. The chain recombines TRBV4-3 with TRBJ2-2; 7 nucleotides agree with TRBD1. The junction had 3 bases not matched to a gene; V was cut back by 3 bases and J by 5 bases. CDR1 LGHNA and CDR2 YSLEER come from the germline V gene. The CDR3 loop spans 14 amino acids.

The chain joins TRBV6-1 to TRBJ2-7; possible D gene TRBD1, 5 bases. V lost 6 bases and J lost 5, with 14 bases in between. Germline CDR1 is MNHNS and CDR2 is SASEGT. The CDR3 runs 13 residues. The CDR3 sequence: CASRQVIRDEQYF. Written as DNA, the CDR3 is TGTGCCAGCAGACAGGTGATACGGGACGAGCAGTACTTC.

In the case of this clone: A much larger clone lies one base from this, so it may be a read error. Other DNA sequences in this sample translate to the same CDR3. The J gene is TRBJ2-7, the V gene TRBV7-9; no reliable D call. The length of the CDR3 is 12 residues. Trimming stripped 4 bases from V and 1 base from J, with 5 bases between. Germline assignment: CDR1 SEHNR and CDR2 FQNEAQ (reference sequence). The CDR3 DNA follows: TGTGCCAGCAGCTCCATTTCCTACGAGCAGTACTTC. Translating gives CASSSISYEQYF.

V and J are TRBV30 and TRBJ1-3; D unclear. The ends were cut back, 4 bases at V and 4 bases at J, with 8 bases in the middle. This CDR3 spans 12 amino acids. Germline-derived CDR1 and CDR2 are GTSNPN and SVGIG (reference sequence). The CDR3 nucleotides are TGTGCCTGGAAAGGGTACGGAAACACCATATATTTT. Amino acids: CAWKGYGNTIYF.

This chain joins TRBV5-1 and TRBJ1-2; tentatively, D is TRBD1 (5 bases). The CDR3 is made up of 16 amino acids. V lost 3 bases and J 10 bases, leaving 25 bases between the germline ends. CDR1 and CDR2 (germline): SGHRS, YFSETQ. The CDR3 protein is CASSSRVFGTLFDYTF. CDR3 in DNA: TGCGCCAGCAGCTCTAGGGTCTTCGGGACCCTCTTTGACTACACCTTC.

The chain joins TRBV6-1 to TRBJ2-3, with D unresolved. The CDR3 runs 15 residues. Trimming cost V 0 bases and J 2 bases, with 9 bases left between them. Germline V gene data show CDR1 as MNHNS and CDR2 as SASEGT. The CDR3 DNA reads TGTGCCAGCAGTGAAGCGGGCCTAAACACAGATACGCAGTATTTT. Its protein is CASSEAGLNTDTQYF.

For the CDR3, the DNA is TGCGCCAGCAGCGGAGGTAGCGGCTACGAGCAGTACTTC. Its protein is CASSGGSGYEQYF. The chain employs TRBV4-1 and TRBJ2-7; tentative D call: TRBD2 (6 bases). This CDR3 comprises 13 residues. V lost 5 bases and J lost 3, with 11 bases in between. CDR1 is MGHRA, CDR2 YSYEKL, per germline.

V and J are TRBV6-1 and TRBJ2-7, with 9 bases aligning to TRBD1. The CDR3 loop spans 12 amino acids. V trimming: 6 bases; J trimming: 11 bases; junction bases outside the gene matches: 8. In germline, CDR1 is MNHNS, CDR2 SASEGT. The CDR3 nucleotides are TGTGCCAGCAGAACCCCCGGGACAGGGAAGTACTTC. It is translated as CASRTPGTGKYF.

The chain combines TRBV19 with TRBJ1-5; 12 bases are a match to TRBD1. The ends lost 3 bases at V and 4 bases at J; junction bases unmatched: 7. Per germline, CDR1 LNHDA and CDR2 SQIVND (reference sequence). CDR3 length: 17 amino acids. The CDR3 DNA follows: TGTGCCAGTAGTATCTTACCGGGACAGGGGGCGAATCAGCCCCAGCATTTT. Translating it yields CASSILPGQGANQPQHF.

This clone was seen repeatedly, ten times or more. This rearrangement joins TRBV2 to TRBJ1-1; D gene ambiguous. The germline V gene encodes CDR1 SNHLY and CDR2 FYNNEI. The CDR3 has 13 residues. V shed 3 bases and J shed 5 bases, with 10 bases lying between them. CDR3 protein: CASSDDGRTEAFF. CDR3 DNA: TGTGCCAGCAGTGATGACGGGAGGACTGAAGCTTTCTTT.

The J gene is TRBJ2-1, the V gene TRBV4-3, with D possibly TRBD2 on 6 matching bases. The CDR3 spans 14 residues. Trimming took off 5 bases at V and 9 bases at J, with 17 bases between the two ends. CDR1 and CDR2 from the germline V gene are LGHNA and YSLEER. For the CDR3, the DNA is TGCGCCAGCAGCTCGCCTAGACGGGGACTTGAGCAGTTCTTC. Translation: CASSSPRRGLEQFF.

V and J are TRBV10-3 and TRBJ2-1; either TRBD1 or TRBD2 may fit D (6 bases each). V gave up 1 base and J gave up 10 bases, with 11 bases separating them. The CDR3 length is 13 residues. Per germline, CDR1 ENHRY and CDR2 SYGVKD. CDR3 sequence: CAISELGGGEQFF. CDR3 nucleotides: TGTGCCATCAGTGAGTTAGGAGGGGGGGAGCAGTTCTTC.

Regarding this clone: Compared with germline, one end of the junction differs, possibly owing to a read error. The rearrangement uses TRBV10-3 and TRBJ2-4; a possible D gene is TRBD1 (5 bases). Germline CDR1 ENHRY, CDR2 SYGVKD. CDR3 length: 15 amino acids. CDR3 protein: CASSERQLAKNIQYF. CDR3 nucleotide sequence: TGTGCCAGCAGTGAAAGACAGCTAGCCAAAAACATTCAGTACTTC.

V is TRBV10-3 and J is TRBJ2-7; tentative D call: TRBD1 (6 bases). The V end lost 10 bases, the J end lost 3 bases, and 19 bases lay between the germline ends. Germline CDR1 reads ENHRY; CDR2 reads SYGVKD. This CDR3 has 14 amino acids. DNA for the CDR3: TGTGCCACACTCTTGGACAGTAGAGGCTACGAGCAGTACTTC. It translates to CATLLDSRGYEQYF.

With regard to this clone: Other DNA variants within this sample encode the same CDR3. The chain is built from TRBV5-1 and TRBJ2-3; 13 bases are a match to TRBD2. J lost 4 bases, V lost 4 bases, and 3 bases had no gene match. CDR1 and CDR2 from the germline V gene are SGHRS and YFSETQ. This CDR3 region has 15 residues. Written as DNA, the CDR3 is TGCGCCAGCAGCCCGGGACTAGCGGGACCAGATACGCAGTATTTT. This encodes CASSPGLAGPDTQYF.

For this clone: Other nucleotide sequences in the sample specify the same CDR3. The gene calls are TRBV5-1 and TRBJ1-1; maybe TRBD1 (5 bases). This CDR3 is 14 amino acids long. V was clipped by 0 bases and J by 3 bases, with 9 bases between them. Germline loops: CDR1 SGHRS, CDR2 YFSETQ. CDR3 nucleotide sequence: TGCGCCAGCAGCTTGGCGGGGCTGGACACTGAAGCTTTCTTT. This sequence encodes CASSLAGLDTEAFF. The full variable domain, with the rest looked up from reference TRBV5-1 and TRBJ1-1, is KAGVTQTPRYLIKTRGQQVTLSCSPISGHRSVSWYQQTPGQGLQFLFEYFSETQRNKGNFPGRFSGRQFSNSRSEMNVSTLELGDSALYLCASSLAGLDTEAFFGQGTRLTVV.

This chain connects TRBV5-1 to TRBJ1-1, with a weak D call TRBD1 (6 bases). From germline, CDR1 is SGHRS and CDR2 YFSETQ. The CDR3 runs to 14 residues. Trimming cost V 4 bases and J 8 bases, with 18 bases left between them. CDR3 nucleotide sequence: TGCGCCAGCAGCCCCTACAGGGTAGCGTTAGAAGCTTTCTTT. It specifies CASSPYRVALEAFF.

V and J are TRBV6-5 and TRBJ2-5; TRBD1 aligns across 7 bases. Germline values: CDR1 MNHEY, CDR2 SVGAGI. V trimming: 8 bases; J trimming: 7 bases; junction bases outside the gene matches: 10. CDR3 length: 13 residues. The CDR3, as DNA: TGTGCCAGCCACGCGACAGGGTCGGGGACCCAGTACTTC. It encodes CASHATGSGTQYF.

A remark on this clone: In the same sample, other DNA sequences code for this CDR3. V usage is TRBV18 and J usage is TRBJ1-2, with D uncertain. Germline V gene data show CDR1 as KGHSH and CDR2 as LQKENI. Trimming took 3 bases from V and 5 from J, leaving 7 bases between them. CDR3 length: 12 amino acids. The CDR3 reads CASSPGEYGYTF. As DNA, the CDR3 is TGTGCCAGCTCACCCGGAGAGTATGGCTACACCTTC.

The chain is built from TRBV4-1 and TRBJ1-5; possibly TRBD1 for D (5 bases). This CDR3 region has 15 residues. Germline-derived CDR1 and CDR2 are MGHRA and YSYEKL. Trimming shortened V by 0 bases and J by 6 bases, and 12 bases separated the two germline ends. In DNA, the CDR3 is TGCGCCAGCAGCCAAGATAGTCAGGGTATTCAGCCCCAGCATTTT. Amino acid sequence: CASSQDSQGIQPQHF.

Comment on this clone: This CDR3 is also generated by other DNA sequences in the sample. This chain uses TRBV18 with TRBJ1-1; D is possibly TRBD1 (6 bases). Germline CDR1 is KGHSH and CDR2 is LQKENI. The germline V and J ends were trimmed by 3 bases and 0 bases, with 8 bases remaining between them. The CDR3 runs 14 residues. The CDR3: CASSPGQMNTEAFF. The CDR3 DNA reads TGTGCCAGCTCACCTGGACAGATGAACACTGAAGCTTTCTTT. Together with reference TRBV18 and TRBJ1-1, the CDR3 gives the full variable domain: NAGVMQNPRHLVRRRGQEARLRCSPMKGHSHVYWYRQLPEEGLKFMVYLQKENIIDESGMPKERFSAEFPKEGPSILRIQQVVRGDSAAYFCASSPGQMNTEAFFGQGTRLTVV.

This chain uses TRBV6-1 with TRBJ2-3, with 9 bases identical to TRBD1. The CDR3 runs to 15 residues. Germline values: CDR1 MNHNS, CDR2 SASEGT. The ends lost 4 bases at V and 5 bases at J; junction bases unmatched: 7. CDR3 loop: CASSVGGTGKDTQYF. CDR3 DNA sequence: TGTGCCAGCAGTGTAGGAGGGACAGGGAAAGATACGCAGTATTTT.

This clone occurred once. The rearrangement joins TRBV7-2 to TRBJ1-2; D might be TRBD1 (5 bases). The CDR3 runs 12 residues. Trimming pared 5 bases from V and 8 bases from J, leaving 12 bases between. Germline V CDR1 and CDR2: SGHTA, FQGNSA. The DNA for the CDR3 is TGTGCCAGCAGCCCGGGACTCGGCGGCTACACCTTC. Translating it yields CASSPGLGGYTF.